This T cell receptor (beta chain) was identified during a study of blood T cells in healthy people across ages (dated by TCRdb to between 2015 and 2016). Some background on the complete study: In model experiments, template switching captured roughly one uniquely barcoded TCR beta cDNA molecule for every two T cells. To avoid experimental bias, donors of different ages were distributed randomly across sequencing lanes. The donors were split into four age groups: young (average about 15 years), middle-aged (39), aged (approximately 60) and long-lived (over 75). The study analyzed two additional independent replicas of 1 million unique cDNA reads from the same blood draw for two donors, one aged 18 to 29 and one aged 80 or older. To track age-related changes in TCR beta repertoire diversity, the study relied on deep sequencing normalized with unique cDNA molecular identifiers.

Donors were a few dozen systemically healthy Caucasian individuals from Russia aged 6 to 90 years. Ten milliliters of peripheral blood were collected from each donor into EDTA-treated Vacutainer tubes. Ficoll-Paque density-gradient centrifugation was used to isolate PBMCs, with at least 7 million obtained per sample. Total RNA was extracted from PBMCs with Trizol reagent, with at least 5.5 micrograms obtained per sample. For every donor, an aliquot of PBMCs went through flow cytometry to measure the percentages of naive CD45RAhigh/CD27high T cells. The CDR3 contains 13 residues, cysteine and phenylalanine counted. Only the CDR3 DNA stays, 39 bases, in frame from base 1. The germline V gene gives CDR1 as ENHRY and CDR2 as SYGVKD. V gives up 10 bases and J gives up 6 bases, and the segment between their germline ends measures 18 bases. Concerning this clonotype: Its antigen has not been determined. Per-base qualities were not stored, and no clone one base away is much larger.

The paper as a whole reports these results and caveats: Observed TCR beta diversity per million T cells fell roughly linearly with age, and a significant reduction was already apparent by age about 36. Because donor CMV infection status was unknown, age-related changes in expanded clonotypes were potentially confounded. Compared with the aged group, the long-lived group had more naive CD4+ T cells, fewer expanded clones and increased TCR diversity, suggesting age selection. Total diversity estimates from one million sequenced T cells were considered lower bounds and underestimates. Conclusive comparison of naive and antigen-experienced compartments was prevented by the profiling of bulk unsorted PBMCs. There was a strong correlation between observed TCR beta diversity and the percentage of naive T cells measured by flow cytometry.

Library construction relied on 5' RACE. Data came from an Illumina HiSeq 2500. A second PCR of about 7 to 12 cycles was performed with a sample-barcoded 5' primer and a J-beta primer mix. A unique molecular identifier was introduced onto each TCR beta cDNA molecule by a template-switch 5' adaptor carrying 12 random nucleotides. At least 2.5 million CDR3-containing paired-end reads were obtained from each sample. First-strand cDNA was synthesized from all RNA with the Mint cDNA synthesis kit, primed by a TRBC-specific oligonucleotide. Following uracil-DNA glycosylase treatment, all cDNA underwent a first 18-cycle PCR with the universal primers M1SS and BC2_uni_R. Turning to the authors' computational methods: For normalization, 1 million high-quality reads, each with a distinct molecular identifier, were randomly selected from each sample. Reads sharing molecular identifiers were discarded rather than binned into consensus sequences. MiTCR, run with a Q25 quality threshold and the strictest error-elimination algorithm, handled CDR3 identification, clonotype clustering and error correction. A nonparametric unseen species model with Euler transformation was used to estimate lower-bound total TCR beta diversity. TCRdb reprocessed the public reads (quality trimming at Q25 with fastp, clone calling with MiXCR) and kept in-frame beta chains. Each entry is one CDR3 protein sequence, shown with its most common DNA and genes. The V and J calls come from TCRdb's annotation, not from the publication. The sample table lists over 1.5 million distinct CDR3 sequences, 49% of them with a count of one. The ten biggest clones cover roughly 2% of the sample.

The chain couples TRBV10-3 to TRBJ1-1; no D gene call is confident. The receptor comes from a middle-aged woman in good health. Sequenced sample: blood. Here is the DNA: TGTGCCACCTCCTCCCGTACCGAGGCTGAAGCTTTCTTT. It encodes CATSSRTEAEAFF.